What follows are 27 T cell receptor beta chains derived from one specimen sequenced in a study of control samples from healthy donors and cancer patients. Sequenced by immunoSEQ multiplex PCR; TCRdb stores in-frame clones only, minus some. The sample comprises more than 110,000 clones, 80% to 95% of which are singletons, and 10% to 12% rests with the top ten. The sample taken for sequencing was blood. The receptors derive from a man under 40 in good health.

V is TRBV28 and J is TRBJ1-2; 7 positions agree with TRBD1. CDR3 length: 15 amino acids. Per the germline V gene, CDR1 is MDHEN and CDR2 is SYDVKM. After removal of 4 bases from V and 4 bases from J, the junction contained 9 bases not matched to a gene. CDR3 residues: CASSSLRGRGYGYTF. As DNA, the CDR3 is TGTGCCAGCAGTTCCCTAAGGGGGCGAGGCTATGGCTACACCTTC.

The rearrangement links TRBV28 to TRBJ2-1, with 8 bases lining up with TRBD2. V lost 4 bases, J lost 7 bases, and 9 bases stayed unmatched. The germline gives CDR1 MDHEN, CDR2 SYDVKM. CDR3 length: 15 amino acids. The CDR3 sequence is CASSSGSRGRNEQFF. The CDR3 DNA is TGTGCCAGCAGTTCCGGGTCCCGCGGGAGGAATGAGCAGTTCTTC.

V and J are TRBV5-6 and TRBJ2-5; the D gene is possibly TRBD2 (5 bases). V dropped 1 base and J dropped 4 bases, with 11 bases sitting between them. Germline lookup yields CDR1 SGHDT and CDR2 YYEEEE. The CDR3 sequence is 14 residues long. CDR3 bases: TGTGCCAGCAGCTTGACTAGTATTGTAGAGACCCAGTACTTC. Protein sequence: CASSLTSIVETQYF.

The gene calls are TRBV19 and TRBJ2-1; 8 nucleotides line up with TRBD2. V dropped 3 bases and J dropped 0; count of bases not matched to a gene: 16. This CDR3 has 20 amino acids. Germline-derived CDR1 and CDR2 are LNHDA and SQIVND (reference sequence). The CDR3 bases are TGTGCCAGTAGTATTTATTGGGGGCTAGCGGGCCAAAGCTCCTACAATGAGCAGTTCTTC. Residues: CASSIYWGLAGQSSYNEQFF.

As regards this clone: Germline and junction disagree at one end, which may indicate a read error. The chain has TRBV7-7 and TRBJ2-2, with 8 bases identical to TRBD1. Germline CDR1 SSHAT, CDR2 FNYEAQ (reference sequence). The length of the CDR3 is 14 residues. CDR3 protein: CASSRTGFAGELFF. The DNA of the CDR3 is TGTGCTAGCAGCCGGACAGGGTTCGCCGGGGAGCTGTTTTTT.

The rearrangement uses TRBV3-1 (or the pseudogene TRBV3-2) and TRBJ2-3; 7 bases match TRBD1. V lost 4 bases, J lost 2 bases, and 3 bases stayed unmatched. Germline CDR1 is LGHDT and CDR2 is YNNKEL (reference sequence). This CDR3 is built from 14 residues. The CDR3 spells CASSRDSSTDTQYF. DNA of the CDR3: TGTGCCAGCAGCCGGGACAGTTCCACAGATACGCAGTATTTT.

The genes are TRBV19 and TRBJ1-5; a weak D match, TRBD1 (5 bases). V lost 3 bases, J lost 2 bases, and 11 bases lay in between. The CDR3 length is 15 residues. Germline V gene data show CDR1 as LNHDA and CDR2 as SQIVND (reference sequence). CDR3 in DNA: TGTGCCAGTAGTATCGGTGCGGGGGGCAATCAGCCCCAGCATTTT. It yields the protein CASSIGAGGNQPQHF.

CDR3 protein: CASSYSPRVAEQYF. The DNA of the CDR3 is TGTGCCAGCAGTTACTCGCCCAGGGTAGCCGAGCAGTACTTC. The chain combines TRBV6-2 or TRBV6-3 with TRBJ2-7, with TRBD1 as a possible D gene (5 bases). Deletions cut 0 bases from V and 6 bases from J, with 12 bases between. The CDR3 sequence is 14 residues long. Germline CDR1 MNHEY, CDR2 SVGEGT.

The chain links TRBV18 to TRBJ1-1, with 9 bases identical to TRBD1. CDR3 length: 17 residues. V was clipped by 0 bases and J by 0 bases; unmatched bases: 5. Germline V CDR1 and CDR2: KGHSH, LQKENI. CDR3 nucleotides: TGTGCCAGCTCACCACCCGGGACAGGGACAATGAACACTGAAGCTTTCTTT. It translates to CASSPPGTGTMNTEAFF.

This sequence joins TRBV18 and TRBJ1-5; perhaps TRBD1 as D (5 bases). Germline CDR1 reads KGHSH; CDR2 reads LQKENI. The CDR3 is 15 amino acids. The V end was cut by 0 bases, the J end by 2 bases, with 8 bases between. Here the CDR3 DNA reads TGTGCCAGCTCACCACCACCGGGGGGCAATCAGCCCCAGCATTTT. Its protein is CASSPPPGGNQPQHF.

The rearrangement links TRBV5-4 to TRBJ1-1, with unresolved D. V lost 5 bases to trimming and J lost 3 bases, with 14 bases between them. This CDR3 is built from 14 residues. Germline V gives CDR1 SGHNT, CDR2 YYREEE (reference sequence). CDR3 nucleotide sequence: TGTGCCAGCAGGCCTACAGTAGGGCACACTGAAGCTTTCTTT. Translating gives CASRPTVGHTEAFF.

CDR3 loop: CASSFIPGRLGYGYTF. CDR3 DNA: TGTGCCAGCAGTTTTATCCCAGGACGGTTGGGCTATGGCTACACCTTC. The rearrangement uses TRBV28 and TRBJ1-2, with no clear D. The germline V and J ends were trimmed by 3 bases and 4 bases, with 18 bases remaining between them. Germline CDR1 and CDR2: MDHEN and SYDVKM. The CDR3 runs 16 residues.

The chain has TRBV7-9 and TRBJ2-4, with TRBD1 identical over 7 bases. V was clipped by 4 bases and J by 6 bases; unmatched bases: 9. This CDR3 spans 15 amino acids. Germline CDR1 reads SEHNR; CDR2 reads FQNEAQ (reference sequence). This CDR3 reads CASSSTHRGPNIQYF. The DNA of the CDR3 is TGTGCCAGCAGCTCCACCCACAGGGGCCCAAACATTCAGTACTTC. Based on the CDR3 plus reference TRBV7-9 and TRBJ2-4, the full variable domain is DTGVSQNPRHKITKRGQNVTFRCDPISEHNRLYWYRQTLGQGPEFLTYFQNEAQLEKSRLLSDRFSAERPKGSFSTLEIQRTEQGDSAMYLCASSSTHRGPNIQYFGAGTRLSVL.

This sequence joins TRBV29-1 and TRBJ2-3; 10 bases align to TRBD1. Germline V gene lookup returns CDR1 SQVTM and CDR2 ANQGSEA. The CDR3 loop spans 14 amino acids. J was trimmed by 0 bases and V by 5 bases; bases with no gene match: 2. Here the CDR3 reads CSVLTGGSTDTQYF. CDR3 nucleotides: TGCAGCGTTCTGACAGGGGGCAGCACAGATACGCAGTATTTT.

A few counts support this clone. V and J are TRBV5-1 and TRBJ1-2; D is unresolved. Between the trimmed V and J ends, which lost 5 bases and 4 bases, there was a span of 15 bases. Germline V gene lookup returns CDR1 SGHRS and CDR2 YFSETQ. This CDR3 is built from 14 residues. CDR3 residues: CASRTTLAVYGYTF. DNA for the CDR3: TGCGCCAGCAGAACGACCTTGGCGGTCTATGGCTACACCTTC.

In its sample, this clone was seen once. The chain is built from TRBV4-2 and TRBJ2-7, with 9 positions matching TRBD1. CDR1 LGHNA and CDR2 YNFKEQ come from the germline V gene. Trimming cost V 4 bases and J 1 base; bases outside gene matches: 2. The CDR3 has 14 residues. CDR3 in amino acids: CASSPDRGSYEQYF. DNA for the CDR3: TGTGCCAGCAGCCCGGACAGGGGTTCCTACGAGCAGTACTTC.

The gene calls are TRBV30 and TRBJ2-7, with D perhaps matching TRBD1 (6 bases). This CDR3 contains 12 residues. The V gene's germline CDR1 is GTSNPN and CDR2 SVGIG (reference sequence). Trimming removed 4 bases from V and 6 bases from J, with 13 bases in between. CDR3 sequence: CAWKSQGFEQYF. The CDR3 DNA sequence: TGTGCCTGGAAGAGTCAGGGGTTCGAGCAGTACTTC.

CDR3 coding DNA: TGTGCCAGCAGTCTACATTCCGGGACAGGGGCCTACGAGCAGTACTTC. Translated: CASSLHSGTGAYEQYF. The rearrangement links TRBV6-4 to TRBJ2-7; 10 nucleotides line up with TRBD1. From germline, CDR1 is MRHNA and CDR2 SNTAGT. J gave up 2 bases and V 5 bases, and 9 bases lay outside the gene matches. The length of the CDR3 is 16 residues.

The rearrangement links TRBV7-2 to TRBJ1-3, with unresolved D. Per the germline V gene, CDR1 is SGHTA and CDR2 is FQGNSA. CDR3 length equals 16 residues. V lost 1 base, J lost 0 bases, and 10 bases lay in between. The CDR3 DNA follows: TGTGCCAGCAGCTTAGAGGGAACCGGCTCTGGAAACACCATATATTTT. Its protein is CASSLEGTGSGNTIYF.

This rearrangement joins TRBV28 to TRBJ2-5; 7 nucleotides align to TRBD2. The V gene end was trimmed by 1 base and the J gene end by 5 bases; junction bases not matched to a gene: 4. Germline V gives CDR1 MDHEN, CDR2 SYDVKM. The CDR3 runs 14 residues. Here the CDR3 DNA reads TGTGCCAGCAGTTTATTGCGGGGGTTGGAGACCCAGTACTTC. Residues: CASSLLRGLETQYF.

The chain carries TRBV18 and TRBJ1-1; D not certain. V lost 2 bases and J 1 base, leaving 14 bases between the germline ends. CDR1 KGHSH and CDR2 LQKENI come from the germline V gene. The CDR3 runs to 16 residues. The DNA of the CDR3 is TGTGCCAGCTCACCATGGGTCCCGTCCCAGAACACTGAAGCTTTCTTT. Protein product: CASSPWVPSQNTEAFF. Supplemented by reference TRBV18 and TRBJ1-1, the full variable domain reads NAGVMQNPRHLVRRRGQEARLRCSPMKGHSHVYWYRQLPEEGLKFMVYLQKENIIDESGMPKERFSAEFPKEGPSILRIQQVVRGDSAAYFCASSPWVPSQNTEAFFGQGTRLTVV.

The rearrangement joins TRBV14 to TRBJ1-2, with TRBD1 matching over 7 bases. V lost 4 bases, J lost 3 bases, and 8 bases stayed unmatched. CDR1 and CDR2 from the germline V gene are SGHDN and FVKESK. The CDR3 consists of 15 residues. The CDR3 spells CASSRMTGSYYGYTF. The CDR3 DNA is TGTGCCAGCAGCCGCATGACAGGGAGTTACTATGGCTACACCTTC.

The chain employs TRBV5-1 and TRBJ2-7; 9 nucleotides match TRBD1. V shed 1 base, J shed 6 bases, and the junction held 5 bases outside the gene matches. The germline CDR1 and CDR2 sequences are SGHRS and YFSETQ. There are 14 residues in the CDR3. CDR3 DNA sequence: TGCGCCAGCAGCTTGCCAACAGGGGGCGGCGAGCAGTACTTC. It specifies CASSLPTGGGEQYF.

CDR3 sequence (DNA): TGTGCCAGCAGCGCCCTGTCCGTCGGGGAGCTGTTTTTT. It codes for CASSALSVGELFF. The rearrangement links TRBV9 to TRBJ2-2; D not resolved. CDR1 is SGDLS and CDR2 is YYNGEE in the germline V gene. The CDR3 sequence is 13 residues long. V was pared by 3 bases and J by 7 bases, with 10 bases between.

This clone showed up just a few times. The chain combines TRBV4-1 with TRBJ1-4; D not certain. Germline V CDR1 and CDR2: MGHRA, YSYEKL. Trimming took 7 bases from V and 5 from J, leaving 14 bases between them. This CDR3 has 14 amino acids. CDR3 DNA: TGCGCCAGCACCCATCCCTTAGGGAATGAAAAACTGTTTTTT. It is translated as CASTHPLGNEKLFF.

The genes are TRBV24-1 and TRBJ2-3; D unclear. The CDR3 covers 14 residues. The V gene lost 4 bases and the J gene lost 0 bases, with 7 bases spanning the gap. Looked up from germline, CDR1 is KGHDR and CDR2 is SFDVKD. CDR3 bases: TGTGCCACCAGTGACCCGGCGAGCACAGATACGCAGTATTTT. This gives the protein CATSDPASTDTQYF.

This chain links TRBV28 with TRBJ1-4; no reliable D call. V dropped 2 bases and J dropped 8 bases, with 12 bases sitting between them. CDR1 is MDHEN and CDR2 is SYDVKM in the germline V gene. The length of the CDR3 is 14 residues. The CDR3: CASSLGRVDEKLFF. The CDR3 nucleotides are TGTGCCAGCAGTTTAGGTCGGGTCGACGAAAAACTGTTTTTT.